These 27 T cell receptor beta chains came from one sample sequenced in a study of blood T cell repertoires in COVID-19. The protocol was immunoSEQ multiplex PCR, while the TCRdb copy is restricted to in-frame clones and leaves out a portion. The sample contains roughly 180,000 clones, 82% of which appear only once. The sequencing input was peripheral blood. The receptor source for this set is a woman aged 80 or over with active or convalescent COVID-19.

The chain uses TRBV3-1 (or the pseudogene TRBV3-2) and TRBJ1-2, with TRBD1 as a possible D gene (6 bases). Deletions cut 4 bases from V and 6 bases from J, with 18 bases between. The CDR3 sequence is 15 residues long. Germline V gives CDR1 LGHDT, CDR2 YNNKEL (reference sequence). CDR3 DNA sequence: TGTGCCAGCAGCCTGTGGGACACGAAGAGGAATGGCTACACCTTC. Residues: CASSLWDTKRNGYTF.

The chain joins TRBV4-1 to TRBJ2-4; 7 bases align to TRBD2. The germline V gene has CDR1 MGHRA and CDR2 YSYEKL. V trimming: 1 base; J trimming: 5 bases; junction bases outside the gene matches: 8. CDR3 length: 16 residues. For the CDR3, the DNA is TGCGCCAGCAGCCAAGCCGGAAGGGGAGGGGAAAACATTCAGTACTTC. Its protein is CASSQAGRGGENIQYF.

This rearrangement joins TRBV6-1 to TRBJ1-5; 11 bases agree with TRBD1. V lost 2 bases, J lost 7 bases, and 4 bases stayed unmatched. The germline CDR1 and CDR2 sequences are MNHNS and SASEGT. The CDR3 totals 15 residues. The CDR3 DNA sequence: TGTGCCAGCAGTGAATGGGGACAGGGGGACCAGCCCCAGCATTTT. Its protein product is CASSEWGQGDQPQHF.

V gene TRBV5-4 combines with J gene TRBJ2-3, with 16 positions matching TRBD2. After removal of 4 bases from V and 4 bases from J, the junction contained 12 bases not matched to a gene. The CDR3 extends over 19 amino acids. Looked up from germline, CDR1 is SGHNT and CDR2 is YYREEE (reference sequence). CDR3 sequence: CASSRPGLAGGPVADTQYF. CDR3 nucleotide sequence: TGTGCCAGCAGCCGACCGGGACTAGCGGGAGGGCCGGTGGCAGATACGCAGTATTTT.

As DNA, the CDR3 is TGTGCCAGCAGCCTCCAAGGACAGGGAGACACCATATATTTT. This translates into CASSLQGQGDTIYF. V and J are TRBV7-9 and TRBJ1-3; 8 positions agree with TRBD1. J was trimmed by 8 bases and V by 5 bases; bases with no gene match: 8. CDR3 length equals 14 residues. Per the germline V gene, CDR1 is SEHNR and CDR2 is FQNEAQ (reference sequence).

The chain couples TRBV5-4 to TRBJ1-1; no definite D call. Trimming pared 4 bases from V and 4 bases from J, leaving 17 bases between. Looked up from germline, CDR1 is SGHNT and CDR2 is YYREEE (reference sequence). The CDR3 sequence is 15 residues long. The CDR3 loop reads CASSPEDTRGTEAFF. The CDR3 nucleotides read TGTGCCAGCAGCCCGGAGGATACGCGGGGCACTGAAGCTTTCTTT.

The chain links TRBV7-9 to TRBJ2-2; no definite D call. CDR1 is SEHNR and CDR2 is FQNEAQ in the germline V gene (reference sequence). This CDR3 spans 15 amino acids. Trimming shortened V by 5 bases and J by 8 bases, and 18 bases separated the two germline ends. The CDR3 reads CASSPETIARGELFF. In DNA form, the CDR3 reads TGTGCCAGCAGCCCCGAGACGATCGCGAGGGGGGAGCTGTTTTTT.

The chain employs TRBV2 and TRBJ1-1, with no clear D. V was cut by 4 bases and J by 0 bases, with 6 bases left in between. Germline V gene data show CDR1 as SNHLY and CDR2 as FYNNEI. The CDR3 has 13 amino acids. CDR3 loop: CASSAYMNTEAFF. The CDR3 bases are TGTGCCAGCAGTGCTTACATGAACACTGAAGCTTTCTTT.

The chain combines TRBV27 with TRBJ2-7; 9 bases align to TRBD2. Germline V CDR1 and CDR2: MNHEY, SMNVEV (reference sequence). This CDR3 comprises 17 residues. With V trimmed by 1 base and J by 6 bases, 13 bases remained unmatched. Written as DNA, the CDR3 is TGTGCCAGCAGTTTATTGGTTGGGGCGGGAGGGCCTCGCGAGCAGTACTTC. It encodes CASSLLVGAGGPREQYF.

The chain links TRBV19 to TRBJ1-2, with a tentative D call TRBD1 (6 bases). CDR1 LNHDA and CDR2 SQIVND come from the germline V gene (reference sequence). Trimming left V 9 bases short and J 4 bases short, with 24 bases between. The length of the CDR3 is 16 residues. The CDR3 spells CASNDDGTSVGYGYTF. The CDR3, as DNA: TGTGCCAGCAACGATGACGGGACATCCGTCGGCTATGGCTACACCTTC.

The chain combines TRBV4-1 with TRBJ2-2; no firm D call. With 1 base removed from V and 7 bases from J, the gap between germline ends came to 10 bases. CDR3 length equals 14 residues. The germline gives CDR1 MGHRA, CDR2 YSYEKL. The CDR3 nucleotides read TGCGCCAGCAGCCAAGTTGTCACAGTCGGGGAGCTGTTTTTT. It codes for CASSQVVTVGELFF.

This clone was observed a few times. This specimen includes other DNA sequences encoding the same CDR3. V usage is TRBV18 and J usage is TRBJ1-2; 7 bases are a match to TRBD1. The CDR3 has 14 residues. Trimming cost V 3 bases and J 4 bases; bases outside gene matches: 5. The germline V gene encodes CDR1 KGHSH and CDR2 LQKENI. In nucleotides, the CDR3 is TGTGCCAGCTCACCTCAGACAGGGAGCTATGGCTACACCTTC. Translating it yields CASSPQTGSYGYTF.

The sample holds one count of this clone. CDR3: CASSYGSGTGELFF. CDR3 nucleotides: TGTGCCAGCAGTTACGGATCGGGCACCGGGGAGCTGTTTTTT. This chain uses TRBV6-5 with TRBJ2-2; no clear D gene. V was clipped by 2 bases and J by 4 bases, with 8 bases between them. There are 14 residues in the CDR3. The germline gives CDR1 MNHEY, CDR2 SVGAGI.

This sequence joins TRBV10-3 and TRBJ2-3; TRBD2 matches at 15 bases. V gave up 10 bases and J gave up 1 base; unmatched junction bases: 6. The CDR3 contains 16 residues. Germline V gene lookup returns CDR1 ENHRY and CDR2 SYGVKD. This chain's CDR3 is CASGLAGGPGTDTQYF. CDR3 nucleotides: TGTGCCAGCGGACTAGCGGGAGGGCCCGGCACAGATACGCAGTATTTT.

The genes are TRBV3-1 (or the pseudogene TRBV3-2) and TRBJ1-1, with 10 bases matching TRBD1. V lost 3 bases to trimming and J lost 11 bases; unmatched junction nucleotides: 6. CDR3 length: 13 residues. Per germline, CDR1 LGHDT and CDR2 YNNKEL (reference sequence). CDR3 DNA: TGTGCCAGCAGCCAGACAGGGGGCGTGGAGGCTTTCTTT. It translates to CASSQTGGVEAFF.

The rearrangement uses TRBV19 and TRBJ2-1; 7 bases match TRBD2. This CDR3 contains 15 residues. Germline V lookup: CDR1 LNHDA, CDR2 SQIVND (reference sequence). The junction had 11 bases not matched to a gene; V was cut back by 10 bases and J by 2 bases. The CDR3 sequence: CATSRPGGPYNEQFF. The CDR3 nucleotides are TGTGCCACCTCTAGGCCGGGAGGACCCTACAATGAGCAGTTCTTC.

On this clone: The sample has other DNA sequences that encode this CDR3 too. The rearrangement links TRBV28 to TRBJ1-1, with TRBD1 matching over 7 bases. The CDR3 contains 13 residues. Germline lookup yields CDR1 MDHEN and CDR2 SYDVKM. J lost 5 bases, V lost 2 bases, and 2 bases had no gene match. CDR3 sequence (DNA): TGTGCCAGCAGTTTAGCAGGGGGGACTGAAGCTTTCTTT. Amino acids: CASSLAGGTEAFF.

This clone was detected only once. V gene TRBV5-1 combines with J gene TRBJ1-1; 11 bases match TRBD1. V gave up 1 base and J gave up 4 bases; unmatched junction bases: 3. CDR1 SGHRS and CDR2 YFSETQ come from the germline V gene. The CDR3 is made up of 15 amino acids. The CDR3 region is CASSLRGQGATEAFF. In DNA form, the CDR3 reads TGCGCCAGCAGCTTGCGCGGACAGGGGGCCACTGAAGCTTTCTTT.

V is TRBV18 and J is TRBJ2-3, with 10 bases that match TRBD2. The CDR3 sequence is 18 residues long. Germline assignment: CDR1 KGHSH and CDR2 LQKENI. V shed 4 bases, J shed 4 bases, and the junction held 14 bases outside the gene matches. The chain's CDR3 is CASSRTPGLAGEADTQYF. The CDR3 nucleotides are TGTGCCAGCTCACGAACCCCCGGTCTAGCGGGAGAAGCAGATACGCAGTATTTT. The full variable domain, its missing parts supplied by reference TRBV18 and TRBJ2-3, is NAGVMQNPRHLVRRRGQEARLRCSPMKGHSHVYWYRQLPEEGLKFMVYLQKENIIDESGMPKERFSAEFPKEGPSILRIQQVVRGDSAAYFCASSRTPGLAGEADTQYFGPGTRLTVL.

CDR3 region: CASSQGTRDYEQYF. DNA of the CDR3: TGTGCCAGCAGCCAAGGGACTAGAGACTACGAGCAGTACTTC. The chain is built from TRBV3-1 (or the pseudogene TRBV3-2) and TRBJ2-7; 7 nucleotides agree with TRBD2. This CDR3 is 14 amino acids long. Trimming took 1 base from V and 3 from J; bases not matched to a gene: 3. Germline V CDR1 and CDR2: LGHDT, YNNKEL (reference sequence).

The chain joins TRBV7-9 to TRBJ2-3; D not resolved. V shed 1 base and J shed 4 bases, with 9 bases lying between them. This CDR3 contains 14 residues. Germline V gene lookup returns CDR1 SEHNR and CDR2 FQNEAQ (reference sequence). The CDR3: CASSLGSVADTQYF. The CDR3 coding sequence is TGTGCCAGCAGCTTAGGGTCAGTTGCAGATACGCAGTATTTT.

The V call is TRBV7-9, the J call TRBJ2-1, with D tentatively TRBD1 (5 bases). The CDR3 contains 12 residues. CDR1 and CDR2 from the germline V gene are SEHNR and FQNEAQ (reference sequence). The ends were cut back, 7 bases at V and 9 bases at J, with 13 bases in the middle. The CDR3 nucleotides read TGTGCCAGCAACCCAACAGGCGGTGAGCAGTTCTTC. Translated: CASNPTGGEQFF.

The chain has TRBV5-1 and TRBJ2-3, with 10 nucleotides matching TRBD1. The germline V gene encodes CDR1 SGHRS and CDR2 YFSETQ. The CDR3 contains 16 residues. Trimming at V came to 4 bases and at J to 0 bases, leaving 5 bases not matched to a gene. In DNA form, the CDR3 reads TGCGCCAGCAGCGCCCGGACAGGGGGTAGCACAGATACGCAGTATTTT. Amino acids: CASSARTGGSTDTQYF.

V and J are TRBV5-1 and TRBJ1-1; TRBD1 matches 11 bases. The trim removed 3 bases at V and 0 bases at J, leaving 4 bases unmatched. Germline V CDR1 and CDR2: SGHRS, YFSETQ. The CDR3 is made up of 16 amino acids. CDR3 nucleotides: TGCGCCAGCAGCTCCGGACAGGGGGCTTTGAACACTGAAGCTTTCTTT. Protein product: CASSSGQGALNTEAFF.

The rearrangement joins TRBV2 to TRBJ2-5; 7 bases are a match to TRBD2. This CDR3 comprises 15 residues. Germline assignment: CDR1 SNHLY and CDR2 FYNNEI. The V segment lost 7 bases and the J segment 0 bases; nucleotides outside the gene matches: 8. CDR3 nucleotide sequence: TGTGCCAGCAAGGTGGCTAGCGGAAACCAAGAGACCCAGTACTTC. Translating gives CASKVASGNQETQYF.

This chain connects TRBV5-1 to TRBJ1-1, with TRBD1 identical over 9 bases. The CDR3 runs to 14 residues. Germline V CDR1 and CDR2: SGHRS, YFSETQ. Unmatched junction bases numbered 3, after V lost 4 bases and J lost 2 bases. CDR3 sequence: CASSRTGENTEAFF. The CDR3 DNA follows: TGCGCCAGCAGCCGGACAGGGGAAAACACTGAAGCTTTCTTT.

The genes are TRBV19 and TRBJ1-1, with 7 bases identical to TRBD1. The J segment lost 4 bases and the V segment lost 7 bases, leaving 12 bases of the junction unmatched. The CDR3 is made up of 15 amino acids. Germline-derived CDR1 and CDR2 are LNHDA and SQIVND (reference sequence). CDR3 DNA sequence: TGTGCCAGTAACATGAAAACAGGGGTCACCACTGAAGCTTTCTTT. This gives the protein CASNMKTGVTTEAFF.